One and the same sample provided the 23 T cell receptor beta chains below, sequenced in a study of blood T cell repertoires in COVID-19. TCRdb's table, derived via immunoSEQ multiplex PCR, lists solely in-frame clones and lacks some. The table includes 250,000 to 350,000 clones, about 90% detected once. The sample taken for sequencing was peripheral blood. The receptors derive from a woman aged 45-65 years who had recovered from COVID-19.

This rearrangement joins TRBV6-5 to TRBJ2-5; D gene unclear. V shed 6 bases and J shed 4 bases, with 12 bases lying between them. Germline V gene sequence: CDR1 MNHEY, CDR2 SVGAGI. The CDR3 length is 13 residues. This chain's CDR3 is CASSLERGETQYF. The CDR3 DNA reads as TGTGCCAGCAGCCTAGAACGAGGAGAGACCCAGTACTTC.

The chain is built from TRBV11-2 and TRBJ1-1; no reliable D call. CDR1 and CDR2 from the germline V gene are SGHAT and FQNNGV. V was clipped by 3 bases and J by 5 bases, with 4 bases between them. The CDR3 consists of 11 residues. CDR3 loop: CASSFQTEAFF. The CDR3 DNA follows: TGTGCCAGCAGCTTCCAGACTGAAGCTTTCTTT. Supplemented by reference TRBV11-2 and TRBJ1-1, the full variable domain reads EAGVAQSPRYKIIEKRQSVAFWCNPISGHATLYWYQQILGQGPKLLIQFQNNGVVDDSQLPKDRFSAERLKGVDSTLKIQPAKLEDSAVYLCASSFQTEAFFGQGTRLTVV.

The chain has TRBV30 and TRBJ1-2, with D perhaps matching TRBD1 (6 bases). Germline V lookup: CDR1 GTSNPN, CDR2 SVGIG (reference sequence). The V gene lost 1 base and the J gene lost 8 bases, with 11 bases spanning the gap. This CDR3 contains 12 residues. CDR3 in DNA: TGTGCCTGGAGTGGGGGGCTCTCCGGCTACACCTTC. Protein sequence: CAWSGGLSGYTF.

The rearrangement uses TRBV23-1 and TRBJ2-7; perhaps TRBD2 as D (6 bases). TRBV23-1 is annotated as an ORF whose role is uncertain. V was cut by 4 bases and J by 5 bases, with 21 bases left in between. The CDR3 is 16 amino acids. The CDR3 coding sequence is TGCGCCAGCAGTCGACCCACGGTGGACGGAGGGAACGAGCAGTACTTC. Residues: CASSRPTVDGGNEQYF.

The chain joins TRBV2 to TRBJ2-1, with 9 bases that match TRBD1. With 5 bases clipped from V and 6 bases from J, the junction kept 2 bases outside the gene matches. The CDR3 is 13 amino acids. Germline V gives CDR1 SNHLY, CDR2 FYNNEI. The CDR3 region has the DNA TGTGCCAGCAGTCAGGACAGGGGCAATGAGCAGTTCTTC. Residues: CASSQDRGNEQFF.

This rearrangement joins TRBV28 to TRBJ1-5; the D is unclear. From germline, CDR1 is MDHEN and CDR2 SYDVKM. Between the trimmed V and J ends, which lost 5 bases and 9 bases, there was a span of 11 bases. CDR3 length equals 12 residues. The CDR3 DNA is TGTGCCAGCAGTCCCCCCAGGCGGCCCCAGCATTTT. It yields the protein CASSPPRRPQHF. The complete variable domain, with remaining parts taken from reference TRBV28 and TRBJ1-5, reads DVKVTQSSRYLVKRTGEKVFLECVQDMDHENMFWYRQDPGLGLRLIYFSYDVKMKEKGDIPEGYSVSREKKERFSLILESASTNQTSMYLCASSPPRRPQHFGDGTRLSIL.

This clone has a handful of counts. The V gene is TRBV7-9, the J gene TRBJ1-3; D not certain. The CDR3 has 14 amino acids. Trimming removed 1 base from V and 8 bases from J, with 12 bases in between. Germline-derived CDR1 and CDR2 are SEHNR and FQNEAQ (reference sequence). The CDR3 nucleotides read TGTGCCAGCAGCTTAGTGGCAACCGAGGACACCATATATTTT. Its protein product is CASSLVATEDTIYF. Combining the CDR3 with reference TRBV7-9 and TRBJ1-3 gives the whole variable domain DTGVSQNPRHKITKRGQNVTFRCDPISEHNRLYWYRQTLGQGPEFLTYFQNEAQLEKSRLLSDRFSAERPKGSFSTLEIQRTEQGDSAMYLCASSLVATEDTIYFGEGSWLTVV.

V gene TRBV7-6 combines with J gene TRBJ2-2, with D maybe TRBD1 (6 bases). Deletions cut 8 bases from V and 4 bases from J, with 17 bases between. Per germline, CDR1 SGHVS and CDR2 FNYEAQ. This CDR3 region has 15 residues. For the CDR3, the DNA is TGTGCCAGCGCTCGCGGACCAGGGGTCACCGGGGAGCTGTTTTTT. The encoded protein is CASARGPGVTGELFF.

This chain joins TRBV5-1 and TRBJ2-3; 11 nucleotides agree with TRBD2. Germline loops: CDR1 SGHRS, CDR2 YFSETQ. Trimming removed 8 bases from V and 3 bases from J; junction bases left unmatched: 5. The CDR3 runs to 14 residues. The CDR3 DNA is TGCGCCAGTTCCATAGCGGGAGGGACAGATACGCAGTATTTT. It translates to CASSIAGGTDTQYF.

The table lists this clone with a few counts. CDR3 protein: CASSEVGTGRYNEQFF. In DNA, the CDR3 is TGTGCCAGCAGTGAAGTCGGGACAGGGCGATACAATGAGCAGTTCTTC. This chain connects TRBV2 to TRBJ2-1; TRBD1 agrees at 9 bases. With V trimmed by 1 base and J by 4 bases, 5 bases remained unmatched. The CDR3 has 16 residues. Germline V CDR1 and CDR2: SNHLY, FYNNEI. Using reference TRBV2 and TRBJ2-1 for the parts outside the CDR3, the full variable domain is EPEVTQTPSHQVTQMGQEVILRCVPISNHLYFYWYRQILGQKVEFLVSFYNNEISEKSEIFDDQFSVERPDGSNFTLKIRSTKLEDSAMYFCASSEVGTGRYNEQFFGPGTRLTVL.

The chain uses TRBV28 and TRBJ1-3, with D possibly TRBD1 on 5 matching bases. The CDR3 consists of 16 residues. CDR1 MDHEN and CDR2 SYDVKM come from the germline V gene. Trimming removed 5 bases at V and 2 bases at J, with 16 bases between. The chain's CDR3 is CASSQTRAPTGNTIYF. CDR3 nucleotide sequence: TGTGCCAGCAGTCAGACCAGGGCCCCAACTGGAAACACCATATATTTT. Complete variable domain (other parts from reference TRBV28 and TRBJ1-3): DVKVTQSSRYLVKRTGEKVFLECVQDMDHENMFWYRQDPGLGLRLIYFSYDVKMKEKGDIPEGYSVSREKKERFSLILESASTNQTSMYLCASSQTRAPTGNTIYFGEGSWLTVV.

The chain's CDR3 is CASSRFRDYSYEQYF. For the CDR3, the DNA is TGTGCCAGCAGCCGTTTCCGGGACTATTCCTACGAGCAGTACTTC. The V call is TRBV4-2, the J call TRBJ2-7; TRBD2 aligns across 7 bases. The CDR3 contains 15 residues. Germline V lookup: CDR1 LGHNA, CDR2 YNFKEQ. The junction had 7 bases not matched to a gene; V was cut back by 4 bases and J by 1 base.

The V call is TRBV5-1, the J call TRBJ1-1; D remains ambiguous. The CDR3 is 14 amino acids. The germline gives CDR1 SGHRS, CDR2 YFSETQ. V was trimmed by 2 bases and J by 3 bases, leaving 11 bases between them. DNA of the CDR3: TGCGCCAGCAGCTTCGGGTATCGCGACACTGAAGCTTTCTTT. Amino acids: CASSFGYRDTEAFF.

V gene TRBV6-2 or TRBV6-3 combines with J gene TRBJ2-1; 11 positions agree with TRBD2. J lost 12 bases, V lost 4 bases, and 2 bases had no gene match. The CDR3 length is 12 residues. Germline loops: CDR1 MNHEY, CDR2 SVGEGT. This CDR3 is CASSWLAGGQFF. In DNA, the CDR3 is TGTGCCAGCAGTTGGCTAGCGGGAGGGCAGTTCTTC.

The chain combines TRBV28 with TRBJ1-1, with D perhaps TRBD1 (5 bases). This CDR3 has 14 residues. Per germline, CDR1 MDHEN and CDR2 SYDVKM. V lost 6 bases and J lost 4, with 15 bases in between. CDR3 protein: CASRTPGWGTEAFF. Written as DNA, the CDR3 is TGTGCCAGCAGAACTCCAGGGTGGGGCACTGAAGCTTTCTTT.

This clone was recorded only once. J is TRBJ1-1 and V is TRBV5-4; D is undetermined. The CDR3 totals 15 residues. Germline CDR1 reads SGHNT; CDR2 reads YYREEE (reference sequence). The V and J ends lost 4 bases and 5 bases respectively, with 18 bases between them. The CDR3 DNA reads TGTGCCAGCAGCCACGCTACAGTGGGCCGGACTGAAGCTTTCTTT. Its protein product is CASSHATVGRTEAFF.

The V and J genes are TRBV27 and TRBJ2-3, with 7 bases fitting TRBD2. CDR1 and CDR2 (germline): MNHEY, SMNVEV (reference sequence). J gave up 0 bases and V 5 bases, and 8 bases lay outside the gene matches. This CDR3 region has 16 residues. CDR3 sequence (DNA): TGTGCCAGCAGTCGTAGGACGGGAGGAAGCACAGATACGCAGTATTTT. As protein: CASSRRTGGSTDTQYF.

A word on this clone: At one end the junction does not follow the germline gene, possibly because of a read error. The CDR3 region is CASSFSSGGTTYDEQFF. The CDR3 nucleotides read TGTGCCAGCAGTTTTTCTAGCGGGGGGACGACCTACGATGAGCAGTTCTTC. The chain employs TRBV28 and TRBJ2-1; 11 bases are shared with TRBD2. This CDR3 is built from 17 residues. Germline V gene sequence: CDR1 MDHEN, CDR2 SYDVKM.

This chain uses TRBV30 with TRBJ2-5; tentatively, D is TRBD1 (5 bases). The CDR3 has 13 amino acids. In germline, CDR1 is GTSNPN, CDR2 SVGIG (reference sequence). Trimming took off 3 bases at V and 4 bases at J, with 12 bases between the two ends. The CDR3 spells CAWSPRVGETQYF. The CDR3 nucleotides are TGTGCCTGGAGCCCCAGGGTCGGAGAGACCCAGTACTTC. Full variable domain (outside the CDR3, taken from reference TRBV30 and TRBJ2-5): SQTIHQWPATLVQPVGSPLSLECTVEGTSNPNLYWYRQAAGRGLQLLFYSVGIGQISSEVPQNLSASRPQDRQFILSSKKLLLSDSGFYLCAWSPRVGETQYFGPGTRLLVL.

This sequence joins TRBV15 and TRBJ2-1, with TRBD2 as a possible D gene (5 bases). Germline V gives CDR1 LNHNV, CDR2 YYDKDF (reference sequence). The CDR3 has 15 residues. V lost 0 bases and J 2 bases, leaving 8 bases between the germline ends. DNA for the CDR3: TGTGCCACCAGCAGAGAGCACGGGGCCTACAATGAGCAGTTCTTC. This encodes CATSREHGAYNEQFF.

The sample holds one count of this clone. V gene TRBV7-9 combines with J gene TRBJ2-1; 7 bases fit TRBD1. Germline V gene sequence: CDR1 SEHNR, CDR2 FQNEAQ (reference sequence). The CDR3 has 16 amino acids. V shed 5 bases, J shed 6 bases, and the junction held 13 bases outside the gene matches. CDR3: CASSPRGGDSTNEQFF. CDR3 nucleotides: TGTGCCAGCAGCCCAAGGGGTGGGGACAGCACCAATGAGCAGTTCTTC.

The genes are TRBV4-1 and TRBJ2-7, with no clear D. CDR3 size: 11 residues. CDR1 is MGHRA, CDR2 YSYEKL, per germline. Trimming removed 0 bases at V and 5 bases at J, with 2 bases between. The CDR3 reads CASSQDNEQYF. The CDR3 nucleotides read TGCGCCAGCAGCCAAGATAACGAGCAGTACTTC.

The genes are TRBV7-9 and TRBJ2-7; D remains ambiguous. Germline lookup yields CDR1 SEHNR and CDR2 FQNEAQ (reference sequence). The CDR3 sequence is 13 residues long. Deletions cut 4 bases from V and 3 bases from J, with 10 bases between. The CDR3 DNA is TGTGCCAGCAGCTCGACGAGCGACTACGAGCAGTACTTC. Its protein is CASSSTSDYEQYF.